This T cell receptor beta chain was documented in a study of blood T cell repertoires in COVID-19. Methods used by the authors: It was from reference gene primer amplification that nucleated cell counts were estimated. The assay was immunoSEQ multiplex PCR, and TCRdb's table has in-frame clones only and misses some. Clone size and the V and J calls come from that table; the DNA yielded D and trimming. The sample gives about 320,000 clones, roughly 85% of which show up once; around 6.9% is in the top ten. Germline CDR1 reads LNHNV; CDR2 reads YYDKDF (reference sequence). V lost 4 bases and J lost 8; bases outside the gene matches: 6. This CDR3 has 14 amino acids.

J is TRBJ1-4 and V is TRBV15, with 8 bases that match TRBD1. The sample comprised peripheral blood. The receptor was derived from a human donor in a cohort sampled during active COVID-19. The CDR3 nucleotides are TGTGCCACCAGCAAAGACAGGGGTAACGAAAAACTGTTTTTT. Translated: CATSKDRGNEKLFF.